A single sample is the source of the 25 T cell receptor beta chains below, sequenced in a study of shared clonotypes between healthy human individuals. Data came from immunoSEQ multiplex PCR; TCRdb stores just in-frame clones and leaves some out. The sample includes more than 1.2 million clones, around 98.5% of them seen just once. The specimen was naive CD4+ T cells sorted from blood. Subset noted: CD45RA+ positively selected. These TCRs come from a man aged 30 to 45 in good health.

The genes are TRBV10-3 and TRBJ2-2, with TRBD1 matching over 7 bases. Germline CDR1 reads ENHRY; CDR2 reads SYGVKD. The trim removed 2 bases at V and 5 bases at J, leaving 5 bases unmatched. This CDR3 region has 15 residues. CDR3 sequence reads: CAISERQGGTGELFF. As DNA, the CDR3 is TGTGCCATCAGTGAGCGACAGGGTGGTACCGGGGAGCTGTTTTTT.

This rearrangement joins TRBV7-3 to TRBJ2-7; 8 bases are a match to TRBD1. The CDR3 consists of 16 residues. Per germline, CDR1 SGHTA and CDR2 FQGTGA. The junction had 11 bases not matched to a gene; V was cut back by 0 bases and J by 7 bases. CDR3 residues: CASSLTGRQGPGEQYF. CDR3 bases: TGTGCCAGCAGCTTAACAGGCCGACAGGGGCCCGGGGAGCAGTACTTC.

Details on this clone: Distinct nucleotide sequences in the sample also encode this CDR3. This chain links TRBV5-4 with TRBJ2-5, with D perhaps TRBD1 (5 bases). There are 13 residues in the CDR3. The V and J ends lost 2 bases and 4 bases respectively, with 9 bases between them. Germline values: CDR1 SGHNT, CDR2 YYREEE (reference sequence). CDR3 sequence: CASSFLRGETQYF. The CDR3 DNA is TGTGCCAGCAGCTTTTTAAGGGGAGAGACCCAGTACTTC. The whole variable domain, filled in from reference TRBV5-4 and TRBJ2-5, reads ETGVTQSPTHLIKTRGQQVTLRCSSQSGHNTVSWYQQALGQGPQFIFQYYREEENGRGNFPPRFSGLQFPNYSSELNVNALELDDSALYLCASSFLRGETQYFGPGTRLLVL.

The chain employs TRBV6-1 and TRBJ2-5; D gene unclear. This CDR3 region has 14 residues. Germline V lookup: CDR1 MNHNS, CDR2 SASEGT. Trimming left V 1 base short and J 3 bases short, with 9 bases between. CDR3 amino acids: CASSEDRRKETQYF. CDR3 bases: TGTGCCAGCAGTGAAGACCGACGGAAAGAGACCCAGTACTTC.

This sequence joins TRBV5-6 and TRBJ1-5; D is perhaps TRBD1 (5 bases). CDR1 and CDR2 from the germline V gene are SGHDT and YYEEEE. Trimming stripped 2 bases from V and 4 bases from J, with 13 bases between. The CDR3 loop spans 15 amino acids. CDR3 nucleotides: TGTGCCAGCAGCTTATCCAGTTGGGGGAATCAGCCCCAGCATTTT. Protein product: CASSLSSWGNQPQHF.

The gene calls are TRBV7-2 and TRBJ1-5; no clear D. The germline V gene encodes CDR1 SGHTA and CDR2 FQGNSA. The V gene lost 1 base and the J gene lost 4 bases, with 5 bases spanning the gap. This CDR3 region has 13 residues. CDR3 nucleotide sequence: TGTGCCAGCAGCTTAGTTCATAATCAGCCCCAGCATTTT. Its protein is CASSLVHNQPQHF.

CDR3 region: CASSTLGDPKLETQYF. The CDR3 DNA reads TGTGCCAGCAGCACTCTGGGGGACCCTAAGTTGGAGACCCAGTACTTC. The chain joins TRBV5-4 to TRBJ2-5; TRBD1 or TRBD2 may be the D gene (5 bases each). Germline V gene lookup returns CDR1 SGHNT and CDR2 YYREEE (reference sequence). The CDR3 extends over 16 amino acids. V was pared by 4 bases and J by 5 bases, with 21 bases between.

This chain joins TRBV28 and TRBJ1-2; TRBD1 aligns across 7 bases. Germline CDR1 reads MDHEN; CDR2 reads SYDVKM. This CDR3 region has 11 residues. V lost 5 bases to trimming and J lost 14 bases; unmatched junction nucleotides: 8. The CDR3 region is CASSPQTGMTF. The CDR3 bases are TGTGCCAGCAGTCCACAGACAGGGATGACCTTC.

V gene TRBV5-4 combines with J gene TRBJ2-2; D perhaps matches TRBD2 (6 bases). Trimming took off 3 bases at V and 4 bases at J, with 16 bases between the two ends. The V gene's germline CDR1 is SGHNT and CDR2 YYREEE (reference sequence). This CDR3 has 16 amino acids. CDR3 loop: CASSWGAGRGTGELFF. In DNA, the CDR3 is TGTGCCAGCAGCTGGGGTGCGGGGCGGGGCACCGGGGAGCTGTTTTTT. Drawing the rest from reference TRBV5-4 and TRBJ2-2, the complete variable domain is ETGVTQSPTHLIKTRGQQVTLRCSSQSGHNTVSWYQQALGQGPQFIFQYYREEENGRGNFPPRFSGLQFPNYSSELNVNALELDDSALYLCASSWGAGRGTGELFFGEGSRLTVL.

The chain combines TRBV4-3 with TRBJ2-5; TRBD1 aligns across 9 bases. This CDR3 spans 13 amino acids. V lost 5 bases to trimming and J lost 5 bases; unmatched junction nucleotides: 3. Germline V gene sequence: CDR1 LGHNA, CDR2 YSLEER. Here the CDR3 reads CASSEGTGETQYF. Written as DNA, the CDR3 is TGCGCCAGCAGCGAAGGGACAGGGGAGACCCAGTACTTC.

As DNA, the CDR3 is TGCAGCGTTCAGACTAGCGGGAGCTTGTTTACTTACGCCGGGGAGCTGTTTTTT. This encodes CSVQTSGSLFTYAGELFF. This chain joins TRBV29-1 and TRBJ2-2; 12 bases match TRBD2. The junction had 16 bases not matched to a gene; V was cut back by 5 bases and J by 6 bases. The CDR3 extends over 18 amino acids. Germline lookup yields CDR1 SQVTM and CDR2 ANQGSEA.

This clone came up once. Written as DNA, the CDR3 is TGTGCCAGCAGTTCGACCGTATTCCTCTACGAGCAGTACTTC. This sequence encodes CASSSTVFLYEQYF. V and J are TRBV28 and TRBJ2-7, with D uncertain. V shed 4 bases and J shed 3 bases, with 13 bases lying between them. This CDR3 contains 14 residues. Germline assignment: CDR1 MDHEN and CDR2 SYDVKM.

V usage is TRBV29-1 and J usage is TRBJ2-1; no clear D gene. Germline CDR1 and CDR2: SQVTM and ANQGSEA. The CDR3 is 17 amino acids. The V gene lost 5 bases and the J gene lost 1 base, with 21 bases spanning the gap. The CDR3 is CSVLPLRDWKSYNEQFF. Here the CDR3 DNA reads TGCAGCGTTCTTCCCTTACGAGACTGGAAGTCCTACAATGAGCAGTTCTTC.

Comments on this clone: Germline is not matched at one junction end, which may reflect a read error. The J gene is TRBJ1-3, the V gene TRBV5-1; D unresolved. This CDR3 spans 16 amino acids. Germline CDR1 reads SGHRS; CDR2 reads YFSETQ. The CDR3 here is CASSLADYSGGDTIYF. CDR3 sequence (DNA): TGCGCCAGCAGCTTGGCAGACTATTCCGGTGGAGACACCATATATTTT. Looking up the rest from reference TRBV5-1 and TRBJ1-3 gives the full variable domain: KAGVTQTPRYLIKTRGQQVTLSCSPISGHRSVSWYQQTPGQGLQFLFEYFSETQRNKGNFPGRFSGRQFSNSRSEMNVSTLELGDSALYLCASSLADYSGGDTIYFGEGSWLTVV.

The CDR3 sequence is CASSVEGSGASSYNEQFF. As DNA, the CDR3 is TGTGCCAGCAGCGTAGAGGGTAGCGGGGCCAGCTCCTACAATGAGCAGTTCTTC. The chain has TRBV9 and TRBJ2-1; 8 positions agree with TRBD2. This CDR3 contains 18 residues. The junction had 8 bases not matched to a gene; V was cut back by 0 bases and J by 0 bases. Germline V lookup: CDR1 SGDLS, CDR2 YYNGEE.

V is TRBV11-2 and J is TRBJ2-3, with TRBD2 identical over 16 bases. Germline-derived CDR1 and CDR2 are SGHAT and FQNNGV. V trimming: 5 bases; J trimming: 3 bases; junction bases outside the gene matches: 5. The CDR3 has 17 amino acids. This CDR3 is CASSPGTSGRATDTQYF. In DNA form, the CDR3 reads TGTGCCAGCAGCCCTGGGACTAGCGGGAGGGCAACAGATACGCAGTATTTT.

This chain connects TRBV9 to TRBJ2-4; TRBD1 or TRBD2 may be the D gene (6 bases each). The CDR3 spans 15 residues. Germline V gene sequence: CDR1 SGDLS, CDR2 YYNGEE. The V end was cut by 7 bases, the J end by 8 bases, with 22 bases between. CDR3 sequence: CASSTSWGAGDIQYF. For the CDR3, the DNA is TGTGCCAGCTCGACTAGTTGGGGGGCTGGTGACATTCAGTACTTC.

DNA of the CDR3: TGTGCCACCAGCAGAGATCTCCAGGGGGGGAGTGAAGCTTTCTTT. Translation: CATSRDLQGGSEAFF. V and J are TRBV15 and TRBJ1-1, with 7 positions matching TRBD1. The V segment lost 0 bases and the J segment 7 bases; nucleotides outside the gene matches: 8. The V gene's germline CDR1 is LNHNV and CDR2 YYDKDF (reference sequence). The CDR3 contains 15 residues.

V gene TRBV6-1 combines with J gene TRBJ2-4; D is perhaps TRBD2 (5 bases). CDR3 length: 16 amino acids. V was pared by 1 base and J by 0 bases, with 10 bases between. Germline loops: CDR1 MNHNS, CDR2 SASEGT. CDR3: CASSEDGLLAKNIQYF. The CDR3 DNA sequence: TGTGCCAGCAGTGAAGACGGACTTTTAGCCAAAAACATTCAGTACTTC.

The chain employs TRBV7-2 and TRBJ2-7, with D perhaps matching TRBD1 (6 bases). The length of the CDR3 is 12 residues. Looked up from germline, CDR1 is SGHTA and CDR2 is FQGNSA. The V end was cut by 6 bases, the J end by 1 base, with 7 bases between. CDR3 nucleotide sequence: TGTGCCAGCAGGGACAGTTCCTACGAGCAGTACTTC. Translated: CASRDSSYEQYF.

V gene TRBV18 combines with J gene TRBJ2-5; the match to TRBD2 covers 13 bases. This CDR3 has 15 residues. Germline CDR1 KGHSH, CDR2 LQKENI. The junction had 5 bases not matched to a gene; V was cut back by 6 bases and J by 4 bases. The CDR3 loop reads CASSGLAGVLETQYF. CDR3 sequence (DNA): TGTGCCAGCTCTGGACTAGCGGGAGTGTTAGAGACCCAGTACTTC.

This chain links TRBV6-1 with TRBJ1-2; 8 nucleotides line up with TRBD1. The CDR3 sequence is 15 residues long. Germline loops: CDR1 MNHNS, CDR2 SASEGT. The V gene end was trimmed by 7 bases and the J gene end by 3 bases; junction bases not matched to a gene: 10. Here the CDR3 reads CASTSLRGPYYGYTF. The CDR3 DNA reads TGTGCCAGCACCTCACTCAGGGGGCCCTACTATGGCTACACCTTC.

The chain has TRBV5-6 and TRBJ2-5; 7 bases align to TRBD1. Trimming cost V 0 bases and J 4 bases; bases outside gene matches: 3. This CDR3 spans 14 amino acids. Germline-derived CDR1 and CDR2 are SGHDT and YYEEEE. CDR3 DNA sequence: TGTGCCAGCAGCTTGGAGGGGGCCAGAGAGACCCAGTACTTC. This translates into CASSLEGARETQYF.

This clone appeared a single time. The V gene is TRBV18, the J gene TRBJ2-7; D gene uncertain. The V gene lost 1 base and the J gene lost 3 bases, with 7 bases spanning the gap. This CDR3 is 13 amino acids long. Germline CDR1 reads KGHSH; CDR2 reads LQKENI. As DNA, the CDR3 is TGTGCCAGCTCACCACAGGACCTCTACGAGCAGTACTTC. Translating gives CASSPQDLYEQYF.

This clone was detected once. The V and J genes are TRBV19 and TRBJ1-1; 9 bases align to TRBD1. This CDR3 contains 20 residues. Germline loops: CDR1 LNHDA, CDR2 SQIVND (reference sequence). The trim removed 7 bases at V and 1 base at J, leaving 22 bases unmatched. CDR3 residues: CASMKLAGAGTGTSNTEAFF. CDR3 bases: TGTGCCAGTATGAAGTTAGCCGGGGCGGGGACAGGGACTTCGAACACTGAAGCTTTCTTT.